The next 27 T cell receptor beta chains were all read from a single sample in a study of T-cell memory formation after mild COVID-19. TCRdb analysed the 5' RACE reads with MiXCR anew, one entry per CDR3 protein. The table includes 250,000 or so distinct CDR3 sequences, around 17% detected once. The sample consisted of PBMCs or a T cell subset sorted from them (not recorded which). The source is a man younger than 30 who had mild COVID-19 (a few samples of this study predate the infection). Cell type and time point are not known.

The chain has TRBV29-1 and TRBJ1-5; 7 bases agree with TRBD1. Germline V gene sequence: CDR1 SQVTM, CDR2 ANQGSEA. The CDR3 runs 13 residues. V dropped 4 bases and J dropped 6; count of bases not matched to a gene: 6. As DNA, the CDR3 is TGCAGCGTTGCGAGGGGGCGAGGTCAGCCCCAGCATTTT. It yields the protein CSVARGRGQPQHF.

This sequence joins TRBV24-1 and TRBJ1-4; a weak D match, TRBD1 (6 bases). The germline V gene encodes CDR1 KGHDR and CDR2 SFDVKD. V was pared by 5 bases and J by 2 bases, with 14 bases between. The CDR3 has 16 amino acids. The CDR3 is CATSVWEGETNEKLFF. CDR3 in DNA: TGTGCCACCAGTGTATGGGAGGGGGAGACTAATGAAAAACTGTTTTTT.

There are a few counts of this clonotype. V is TRBV29-1 and J is TRBJ1-2; unclear D gene. With 2 bases removed from V and 2 bases from J, the gap between germline ends came to 15 bases. CDR1 is SQVTM, CDR2 ANQGSEA, per germline. This CDR3 has 15 residues. In DNA form, the CDR3 reads TGCAGCGTTGAACAGGAGGGCCAGAGCAACTATGGCTACACCTTC. This gives the protein CSVEQEGQSNYGYTF.

This clonotype has a handful of counts. This chain joins TRBV3-1 and TRBJ2-5; D possibly corresponds to TRBD2 (5 bases). The CDR3 runs to 15 residues. CDR1 and CDR2 (germline): LGHDT, YNNKEL (reference sequence). V shed 4 bases and J shed 2 bases, with 14 bases lying between them. Here the CDR3 reads CASSREPGSQETQYF. The CDR3 nucleotides are TGTGCCAGCAGCCGTGAACCGGGATCTCAAGAGACCCAGTACTTC.

There are a few counts of this clonotype. The chain links TRBV7-9 to TRBJ2-3, with D unresolved. Trimming removed 8 bases at V and 0 bases at J, with 15 bases between. Germline V gene sequence: CDR1 SEHNR, CDR2 FQNEAQ (reference sequence). The CDR3 runs 15 residues. The CDR3 protein is CASHQAETSTDTQYF. The CDR3 nucleotides read TGTGCCAGCCACCAGGCGGAGACTAGCACAGATACGCAGTATTTT.

This clonotype was found a few times. The chain has TRBV6-2 or TRBV6-3 and TRBJ2-3; D might be TRBD2 (7 bases). V lost 6 bases, J lost 5 bases, and 15 bases lay in between. Germline values: CDR1 MNHEY, CDR2 SVGEGT. This CDR3 contains 14 residues. CDR3 DNA: TGTGCCAGCAGACCCTGGCGGGGGCAAGATACGCAGTATTTT. It is translated as CASRPWRGQDTQYF.

Details on this clonotype: An end of the junction differs from the germline gene, which may be a read error. The chain couples TRBV7-9 to TRBJ2-1; TRBD1 matches 7 bases. The CDR3 is 12 amino acids. CDR1 is SEHNR, CDR2 FQNEAQ, per germline (reference sequence). CDR3 DNA: TGTGCCAGCAGCCCAGGGGGTCCCGAGTTAGACTTC. It yields the protein CASSPGGPELDF.

V usage is TRBV5-1 and J usage is TRBJ2-1, with D possibly TRBD2 on 6 matching bases. This CDR3 is 15 amino acids long. The V gene's germline CDR1 is SGHRS and CDR2 YFSETQ. With 0 bases removed from V and 8 bases from J, the gap between germline ends came to 15 bases. Here the CDR3 DNA reads TGCGCCAGCAGCTTGGCCGGGGACTTACCGCATGAGCAGTTCTTC. This codes for CASSLAGDLPHEQFF.

V gene TRBV3-1 combines with J gene TRBJ2-5, with D possibly TRBD2 on 7 matching bases. In germline, CDR1 is LGHDT, CDR2 YNNKEL (reference sequence). Trimming removed 10 bases at V and 4 bases at J, with 25 bases between. The length of the CDR3 is 16 residues. CDR3 residues: CATILRGPPGGETQYF. In DNA, the CDR3 is TGTGCCACCATCCTCAGGGGTCCACCGGGGGGAGAGACCCAGTACTTC.

In its sample, this clonotype was seen a few times. CDR3 sequence reads: CASSPGERETQYF. The CDR3 bases are TGCGCCAGCAGCCCAGGGGAGCGGGAGACCCAGTACTTC. The chain couples TRBV4-3 to TRBJ2-5; D is perhaps TRBD1 (6 bases). Germline V lookup: CDR1 LGHNA, CDR2 YSLEER. The CDR3 runs 13 residues. Trimming took 4 bases from V and 5 from J, leaving 11 bases between them.

Only a few counts were recorded for this clonotype. CDR3 nucleotides: TGTGCCAGCAGCGTAGGACTGCACGCAGATACGCAGTATTTT. Protein: CASSVGLHADTQYF. This rearrangement joins TRBV9 to TRBJ2-3, with unresolved D. The CDR3 length is 14 residues. In germline, CDR1 is SGDLS, CDR2 YYNGEE. Trimming cost V 0 bases and J 4 bases, with 9 bases left between them.

The chain has TRBV7-2 and TRBJ2-5; TRBD2 is a possible D gene (6 bases). CDR3 length: 14 residues. V dropped 6 bases and J dropped 2 bases, with 13 bases sitting between them. The germline V gene has CDR1 SGHTA and CDR2 FQGNSA. Here the CDR3 reads CASRSGVEQETQYF. The CDR3 region has the DNA TGTGCCAGCAGATCGGGGGTGGAACAAGAGACCCAGTACTTC.

This clonotype has more than one count but fewer than ten. This chain links TRBV7-9 with TRBJ1-6; no reliable D call. This CDR3 region has 14 residues. Trimming shortened V by 10 bases and J by 3 bases, and 13 bases separated the two germline ends. Germline loops: CDR1 SEHNR, CDR2 FQNEAQ (reference sequence). CDR3 residues: CATADGGYNSPLHF. CDR3 bases: TGTGCCACCGCGGACGGTGGCTATAATTCACCCCTCCACTTT.

This clonotype was counted between two and nine times. V usage is TRBV12-3 or TRBV12-4 and J usage is TRBJ2-7; D not resolved. This CDR3 has 13 residues. V was pared by 2 bases and J by 3 bases, with 8 bases between. The CDR3 bases are TGTGCCAGCAGTTTAAAGAATGGCTACGAGCAGTACTTC. Its translation: CASSLKNGYEQYF.

This clonotype was counted a few times. The chain employs TRBV20-1 and TRBJ2-1; 9 bases align to TRBD2. The CDR3 length is 12 residues. Germline V gene sequence: CDR1 DFQATT, CDR2 SNEGSKA (reference sequence). V lost 6 bases, J lost 9 bases, and 6 bases stayed unmatched. The CDR3 is CSALSGGIEQFF. The CDR3 region has the DNA TGCAGTGCCCTGAGCGGGGGGATTGAGCAGTTCTTC.

This clonotype was found a few times. The chain uses TRBV5-1 and TRBJ2-7; 13 bases agree with TRBD2. The CDR3 runs to 15 residues. V lost 3 bases, J lost 2 bases, and 2 bases stayed unmatched. Germline CDR1 is SGHRS and CDR2 is YFSETQ. The CDR3 region has the DNA TGCGCCAGCAGCTGGACTAGCGGGGGCCCCTACGAGCAGTACTTC. Residues: CASSWTSGGPYEQYF.

This clonotype was detected many times. The chain uses TRBV5-1 and TRBJ2-3; TRBD1 or TRBD2 may be the D gene (5 bases each). This CDR3 spans 14 amino acids. Trimming left V 5 bases short and J 3 bases short, with 13 bases between. Per the germline V gene, CDR1 is SGHRS and CDR2 is YFSETQ. The CDR3 sequence: CASSSPEGTDTQYF. The CDR3 DNA is TGCGCCAGCAGTTCCCCCGAGGGGACAGATACGCAGTATTTT.

This clonotype was counted many times. This chain connects TRBV15 to TRBJ2-5; D possibly corresponds to TRBD1 (5 bases). Trimming shortened V by 0 bases and J by 5 bases, and 7 bases separated the two germline ends. The CDR3 sequence is 13 residues long. Germline values: CDR1 LNHNV, CDR2 YYDKDF (reference sequence). CDR3 residues: CATSRDRAETQYF. DNA for the CDR3: TGTGCCACCAGCAGAGACAGGGCCGAGACCCAGTACTTC.

The rearrangement uses TRBV7-6 and TRBJ2-7, with 8 bases identical to TRBD1. The CDR3 sequence is 13 residues long. After removal of 8 bases from V and 3 bases from J, the junction contained 6 bases not matched to a gene. Germline loops: CDR1 SGHVS, CDR2 FNYEAQ. This CDR3 reads CASGPGTGYEQYV. In DNA, the CDR3 is TGTGCCAGCGGCCCCGGGACAGGCTACGAGCAGTACGTC.

This clonotype was detected many times. CDR3: CASSLERGYYEQYV. The CDR3 DNA follows: TGTGCCAGCAGCTTAGAAAGGGGGTACTACGAGCAGTACGTC. This chain joins TRBV7-2 and TRBJ2-7; D possibly corresponds to TRBD1 (6 bases). Per the germline V gene, CDR1 is SGHTA and CDR2 is FQGNSA. This CDR3 region has 14 residues. The ends were cut back, 1 base at V and 3 bases at J, with 10 bases in the middle.

For the CDR3, the DNA is TGTGCCAGCAGTACCACAGGGGGCGCGACCTACGAGCAGTACGTC. Translation gives CASSTTGGATYEQYV. The chain has TRBV28 and TRBJ2-7; 9 bases align to TRBD1. Germline assignment: CDR1 MDHEN and CDR2 SYDVKM. With 5 bases clipped from V and 2 bases from J, the junction kept 7 bases outside the gene matches. There are 15 residues in the CDR3.

V and J are TRBV29-1 and TRBJ1-1, with D maybe TRBD1 (6 bases). Trimming shortened V by 2 bases and J by 1 base, and 11 bases separated the two germline ends. The CDR3 is 14 residues long. The V gene's germline CDR1 is SQVTM and CDR2 ANQGSEA. In DNA, the CDR3 is TGCAGCGTTGAACCCCCGGACAGGAACACTGAAGCTTTCTTT. It is translated as CSVEPPDRNTEAFF.

This clonotype was observed a few times. The V gene is TRBV7-9, the J gene TRBJ2-1; tentatively, D is TRBD2 (5 bases). From germline, CDR1 is SEHNR and CDR2 FQNEAQ (reference sequence). The CDR3 length is 12 residues. The V end lost 0 bases, the J end lost 12 bases, and 9 bases lay between the germline ends. The CDR3, as DNA: TGTGCCAGCAGCTTAGCCGACCGGGGGCAGTTCTTC. This codes for CASSLADRGQFF.

This clonotype has a handful of counts. The rearrangement uses TRBV2 and TRBJ2-5; D is possibly TRBD1 or TRBD2 (5 bases each). V lost 8 bases and J lost 1, with 5 bases in between. Germline CDR1 is SNHLY and CDR2 is FYNNEI. The CDR3 is 11 residues long. DNA of the CDR3: TGTGCCAGCGGGGGCCAAGAGACCCAGTACTTC. Protein product: CASGGQETQYF.

At least ten counts were recorded for this clonotype. The chain links TRBV5-1 to TRBJ2-3; D not resolved. Germline V gene data show CDR1 as SGHRS and CDR2 as YFSETQ. Deletions cut 0 bases from V and 0 bases from J, with 5 bases between. This CDR3 spans 14 amino acids. CDR3 nucleotides: TGCGCCAGCAGCTTGGATCTTAGCACAGATACGCAGTATTTT. Translating it yields CASSLDLSTDTQYF.

This clonotype came up many times. V and J are TRBV5-1 and TRBJ1-3; D not resolved. V was trimmed by 4 bases and J by 0 bases, leaving 17 bases between them. Per the germline V gene, CDR1 is SGHRS and CDR2 is YFSETQ. CDR3 length: 17 residues. The CDR3 spells CASSPTTQSSSGNTIYF. DNA of the CDR3: TGCGCCAGCAGCCCCACAACACAGTCGAGCTCTGGAAACACCATATATTTT.

This clonotype was picked up a small number of times. The gene calls are TRBV28 and TRBJ2-3, with 11 bases that match TRBD2. Germline-derived CDR1 and CDR2 are MDHEN and SYDVKM. The ends lost 5 bases at V and 4 bases at J; junction bases unmatched: 5. The CDR3 is made up of 15 amino acids. CDR3 in amino acids: CASSVTSGGADTQYF. The CDR3 DNA reads as TGTGCCAGCAGTGTTACTAGCGGGGGTGCAGATACGCAGTATTTT. The variable domain in full, with the rest retrieved from reference TRBV28 and TRBJ2-3, is DVKVTQSSRYLVKRTGEKVFLECVQDMDHENMFWYRQDPGLGLRLIYFSYDVKMKEKGDIPEGYSVSREKKERFSLILESASTNQTSMYLCASSVTSGGADTQYFGPGTRLTVL.